The subject of this entry is one T cell receptor beta chain. Trimming cost V 6 bases and J 8 bases; bases outside gene matches: 10. The CDR3 spans 14 residues. Germline V lookup: CDR1 SGHVS, CDR2 FQNEAQ. A multiplex PCR was run with 60 Vbeta primers and 13 Jbeta primers. This table comes from immunoSEQ multiplex PCR, and its TCRdb copy is limited to in-frame clones, with some not included. The sample consists of under 250,000 clones, about 72% of them appearing once. This record comes from a study of cytomegalovirus exposure and HLA in healthy donors. Source material: PBMCs. V usage is TRBV7-8 and J usage is TRBJ2-1; 7 bases fit TRBD1. The receptor comes from a male donor in good health and CMV-seronegative. Written as DNA, the CDR3 is TGTGCCAGCAGTCCACAGGGGATTGTCGATGAGCAGTTCTTC. It is translated as CASSPQGIVDEQFF. Supplemented by reference TRBV7-8 and TRBJ2-1, the full variable domain reads GAGVSQSPRYKVAKRGQDVALRCDPISGHVSLFWYQQALGQGPEFLTYFQNEAQLDKSGLPSDRFFAERPEGSVSTLKIQRTQQEDSAVYLCASSPQGIVDEQFFGPGTRLTVL.